This T cell receptor (beta chain) derives from a study of T cell responses to AZD1222 COVID-19 vaccine. The CDR3 spans 15 residues. J was trimmed by 5 bases and V by 2 bases; bases with no gene match: 7. Looked up from germline, CDR1 is SGHNT and CDR2 is YENEEA. Here immunoSEQ multiplex PCR was the method, and the copy in TCRdb shows in-frame clones only, minus some. The top ten clones hold about 12% of a sample with over 120,000 clones, around 92% of them seen once. This specimen consisted of peripheral blood, obtained after recovery from COVID-19. The TCR was taken from an adult who had recovered from COVID-19. The chain couples TRBV11-3 to TRBJ2-5, with 8 bases aligning to TRBD2. The CDR3 sequence: CASSLNGRAGETQYF. Here the CDR3 DNA reads TGTGCCAGCAGCTTAAACGGGAGGGCCGGGGAGACCCAGTACTTC.